This TCR beta chain stems from a study of Ad26.COV2.S vaccination and SARS-CoV-2 variants. Study conclusions and caveats: Placebo recipients trailed vaccine recipients in spike-specific TCR breadth.

Assay: immunoSEQ multiplex PCR; the TCRdb copy retains only in-frame clones and omits some. The sample shows 300,000 to 400,000 clones, less than 90% of them seen only once. Sample treatment: around 19 received Ad26.COV2.S at low or high dose, single or two shots; 5 received placebo; per-sample allocation not given. Specimen acquisition occurred on day 63 following the initial vaccine or placebo injection. As to this clone: Its antigen is unidentified.

In germline, CDR1 is SQVTM, CDR2 ANQGSEA. The CDR3 contains 13 residues. The V end was cut by 7 bases, the J end by 1 base, with 12 bases between. The V and J genes are TRBV29-1 and TRBJ2-3; D may be TRBD2 (5 bases). The sequence came from a person between 18 and 65 years old who received the Ad26.COV2.S COVID-19 vaccine or a placebo. The input for sequencing was peripheral blood, taken in a trial of Ad26.COV2.S vaccine versus placebo. The CDR3, as DNA: TGCAGCGGGGCGGAGGCTGGCACAGATACGCAGTATTTT. This gives the protein CSGAEAGTDTQYF.